The 6 T cell receptor beta chains presented below share a single source sample, sequenced in a study of blood T cell repertoires in COVID-19. Sequenced by immunoSEQ multiplex PCR; TCRdb stores in-frame clones only, minus some. This table holds around 250,000 clones, about 90% found once. The sample was peripheral blood. The receptors here all came from a man aged 55 to 70 with acute or convalescent COVID-19.

J is TRBJ2-5 and V is TRBV30; 9 bases agree with TRBD2. The CDR3 runs to 15 residues. V shed 0 bases, J shed 4 bases, and the junction held 6 bases outside the gene matches. The germline CDR1 and CDR2 sequences are GTSNPN and SVGIG (reference sequence). CDR3 residues: CAWSVRLAGRETQYF. The CDR3 coding sequence is TGTGCCTGGAGTGTACGGCTAGCGGGACGAGAGACCCAGTACTTC.

The chain has TRBV11-3 and TRBJ2-6; maybe TRBD1 (6 bases). CDR3 size: 19 residues. Germline CDR1 reads SGHNT; CDR2 reads YENEEA. Trimming removed 1 base from V and 0 bases from J, with 16 bases in between. The CDR3 DNA sequence: TGTGCCAGCAGCTTAGCTTGGGTGGGGGCTCCCTCTGGGGCCAACGTCCTGACTTTC. Amino acid sequence: CASSLAWVGAPSGANVLTF.

This clone was detected once. The chain joins TRBV7-2 to TRBJ1-1; D is perhaps TRBD1 (5 bases). In germline, CDR1 is SGHTA, CDR2 FQGNSA. Deletions cut 6 bases from V and 0 bases from J, with 17 bases between. This CDR3 is built from 16 residues. CDR3 amino acids: CASSFTPGLVNTEAFF. CDR3 nucleotide sequence: TGTGCCAGCAGTTTTACGCCAGGGCTGGTGAACACTGAAGCTTTCTTT.

The chain's CDR3 is CASSEAQETQYF. The DNA for the CDR3 is TGTGCCAGTAGCGAAGCCCAAGAGACCCAGTACTTC. The chain is built from TRBV19 and TRBJ2-5; D remains unclear. Trimming took off 6 bases at V and 1 base at J, with 6 bases between the two ends. CDR3 length: 12 amino acids. CDR1 is LNHDA, CDR2 SQIVND, per germline (reference sequence).

This clone appeared once. The rearrangement joins TRBV19 to TRBJ2-3; TRBD1 aligns across 11 bases. Germline trimming cut 5 bases from V and 3 bases from J; bases unmatched to any gene: 4. The CDR3 consists of 15 residues. Germline V lookup: CDR1 LNHDA, CDR2 SQIVND (reference sequence). CDR3 DNA sequence: TGTGCCAGTAGTCCGGGACAGGGGGAAACAGATACGCAGTATTTT. This encodes CASSPGQGETDTQYF.

The rearrangement uses TRBV28 and TRBJ2-7; 9 positions match TRBD1. The germline gives CDR1 MDHEN, CDR2 SYDVKM. With 3 bases clipped from V and 5 bases from J, the junction kept 11 bases outside the gene matches. The CDR3 loop spans 16 amino acids. Here the CDR3 reads CASSFPGTGRRDEQYF. The CDR3 bases are TGTGCCAGCAGTTTCCCGGGGACAGGGAGGAGGGACGAGCAGTACTTC.